The 26 T cell receptor beta chains listed next were all sequenced from one sample in a study of siplizumab effects on memory and regulatory T cells. Method: immunoSEQ multiplex PCR; TCRdb's copy keeps in-frame clones and lacks some. The table lists roughly 100,000 clones, roughly 93% of them singletons. The sequencing input was CD8+ T cells sorted from blood. The receptors shown here come from a human donor in good health.

The chain links TRBV7-9 to TRBJ2-1; 9 bases are a match to TRBD2. CDR1 SEHNR and CDR2 FQNEAQ come from the germline V gene (reference sequence). The CDR3 length is 16 residues. Trimming took 0 bases from V and 5 from J; bases not matched to a gene: 5. CDR3 residues: CASSLAPSGENNEQFF. The CDR3 DNA follows: TGTGCCAGCAGCTTAGCGCCTAGCGGGGAGAACAATGAGCAGTTCTTC.

The rearrangement links TRBV10-1 to TRBJ1-3, with D tentatively TRBD1 (5 bases). V gave up 7 bases and J gave up 0 bases, with 10 bases separating them. This CDR3 region has 14 residues. Germline V gene sequence: CDR1 WNHNN, CDR2 SYGVQD (reference sequence). This CDR3 is CASKGQGSGNTIYF. DNA of the CDR3: TGCGCCAGCAAAGGTCAGGGCTCTGGAAACACCATATATTTT.

The chain joins TRBV11-2 to TRBJ2-1; 10 nucleotides align to TRBD2. With 5 bases clipped from V and 5 bases from J, the junction kept 6 bases outside the gene matches. Germline CDR1 and CDR2: SGHAT and FQNNGV. CDR3 length: 15 amino acids. For the CDR3, the DNA is TGTGCCAGCAGCCTCCTAGCGGGAGTAGACAATGAGCAGTTCTTC. Its protein is CASSLLAGVDNEQFF.

This chain links TRBV2 with TRBJ2-3; possibly TRBD1 or TRBD2 for D (5 bases each). The CDR3 is 15 amino acids. CDR1 is SNHLY and CDR2 is FYNNEI in the germline V gene. Trimming pared 3 bases from V and 2 bases from J, leaving 12 bases between. The chain's CDR3 is CASSDGAFLTDTQYF. In DNA form, the CDR3 reads TGTGCCAGCAGTGACGGGGCTTTCCTCACAGATACGCAGTATTTT.

J is TRBJ2-7 and V is TRBV27; 10 nucleotides match TRBD1. CDR1 and CDR2 (germline): MNHEY, SMNVEV (reference sequence). Germline trimming cut 4 bases from V and 4 bases from J; bases unmatched to any gene: 4. The CDR3 has 14 residues. CDR3 sequence (DNA): TGTGCCAGCAGTTCCCGGACAGGGGGATACGAGCAGTACTTC. It encodes CASSSRTGGYEQYF.

The chain carries TRBV27 and TRBJ2-3; 7 positions match TRBD2. V shed 3 bases, J shed 3 bases, and the junction held 9 bases outside the gene matches. The CDR3 covers 16 residues. The germline V gene has CDR1 MNHEY and CDR2 SMNVEV (reference sequence). Here the CDR3 DNA reads TGTGCCAGCAGTTTTCTGGGTCTAGCGGATACAGATACGCAGTATTTT. It is translated as CASSFLGLADTDTQYF.

The V call is TRBV5-6, the J call TRBJ1-5; the D is unclear. Germline V lookup: CDR1 SGHDT, CDR2 YYEEEE. The CDR3 has 12 residues. V was clipped by 2 bases and J by 6 bases, with 6 bases between them. Here the CDR3 reads CASSFEGQPQHF. CDR3 in DNA: TGTGCCAGCAGCTTCGAGGGTCAGCCCCAGCATTTT.

V is TRBV6-5 and J is TRBJ2-7; TRBD2 matches at 7 bases. This CDR3 region has 15 residues. J gave up 2 bases and V 4 bases, and 8 bases lay outside the gene matches. Germline CDR1 and CDR2: MNHEY and SVGAGI. Here the CDR3 reads CASSLTPSGTYEQYF. The CDR3 DNA reads TGTGCCAGCAGTTTAACGCCTAGCGGCACCTACGAGCAGTACTTC.

The V gene is TRBV7-6, the J gene TRBJ2-5; D unresolved. V was trimmed by 0 bases and J by 1 base, leaving 0 bases between them. Germline CDR1 and CDR2: SGHVS and FNYEAQ. This CDR3 spans 12 amino acids. The CDR3 nucleotides are TGTGCCAGCAGCTTAGCCCAAGAGACCCAGTACTTC. Translated, it gives CASSLAQETQYF.

This sequence joins TRBV30 and TRBJ2-5, with 8 nucleotides matching TRBD2. From germline, CDR1 is GTSNPN and CDR2 SVGIG (reference sequence). V trimming: 4 bases; J trimming: 2 bases; junction bases outside the gene matches: 15. CDR3 length equals 17 residues. This CDR3 is CAWTPPRQLAVQETQYF. The CDR3 DNA is TGTGCCTGGACCCCCCCCCGACAACTAGCGGTACAAGAGACCCAGTACTTC. Based on the CDR3 plus reference TRBV30 and TRBJ2-5, the full variable domain is SQTIHQWPATLVQPVGSPLSLECTVEGTSNPNLYWYRQAAGRGLQLLFYSVGIGQISSEVPQNLSASRPQDRQFILSSKKLLLSDSGFYLCAWTPPRQLAVQETQYFGPGTRLLVL.

The gene calls are TRBV7-9 and TRBJ1-4, with TRBD1 matching 8 bases. This CDR3 has 14 amino acids. The germline gives CDR1 SEHNR, CDR2 FQNEAQ (reference sequence). Unmatched junction bases numbered 6, after V lost 6 bases and J lost 6 bases. In DNA form, the CDR3 reads TGTGCCAGCAGAGAGACAGGGGTGGATGAAAAACTGTTTTTT. Translation gives CASRETGVDEKLFF.

The chain has TRBV2 and TRBJ1-5; D possibly corresponds to TRBD1 (6 bases). CDR3 size: 15 residues. Germline V gives CDR1 SNHLY, CDR2 FYNNEI. V shed 6 bases and J shed 4 bases, with 16 bases lying between them. This CDR3 is CASSRTGSGNQPQHF. The CDR3 DNA reads as TGTGCCAGCAGCCGTACAGGGTCGGGAAATCAGCCCCAGCATTTT. Complete variable domain (other parts from reference TRBV2 and TRBJ1-5): EPEVTQTPSHQVTQMGQEVILRCVPISNHLYFYWYRQILGQKVEFLVSFYNNEISEKSEIFDDQFSVERPDGSNFTLKIRSTKLEDSAMYFCASSRTGSGNQPQHFGDGTRLSIL.

The chain links TRBV6-1 to TRBJ1-2; 9 bases agree with TRBD1. The V gene end was trimmed by 8 bases and the J gene end by 6 bases; junction bases not matched to a gene: 13. The germline V gene has CDR1 MNHNS and CDR2 SASEGT. The CDR3 loop spans 15 amino acids. CDR3 region: CASGGETGGRNGYTF. The CDR3 DNA reads as TGTGCCAGCGGTGGGGAGACAGGGGGAAGGAATGGCTACACCTTC.

Regarding this clone: Other nucleotide sequences from this sample produce the same CDR3. V and J are TRBV7-9 and TRBJ1-5; D is unresolved. CDR1 is SEHNR and CDR2 is FQNEAQ in the germline V gene (reference sequence). This CDR3 contains 12 residues. Between the trimmed V and J ends, which lost 1 base and 7 bases, there was a span of 5 bases. Here the CDR3 DNA reads TGTGCCAGCAGCTTAGGGGCGCAGCCCCAGCATTTT. This sequence encodes CASSLGAQPQHF.

The chain recombines TRBV9 with TRBJ2-1, with TRBD2 matching over 9 bases. V shed 2 bases and J 6 bases; nucleotides not matched to a gene: 3. Germline-derived CDR1 and CDR2 are SGDLS and YYNGEE. This CDR3 comprises 14 residues. The CDR3, as DNA: TGTGCCAGCAGCGTGGGTAGCGGGAGCAATGAGCAGTTCTTC. As protein: CASSVGSGSNEQFF.

This rearrangement joins TRBV11-2 to TRBJ1-5; D is unresolved. V lost 1 base, J lost 2 bases, and 9 bases lay in between. The CDR3 extends over 15 amino acids. Per germline, CDR1 SGHAT and CDR2 FQNNGV. CDR3 coding DNA: TGTGCCAGCAGCTTAGCCAGCTATGGCAATCAGCCCCAGCATTTT. As protein: CASSLASYGNQPQHF. Drawing the rest from reference TRBV11-2 and TRBJ1-5, the complete variable domain is EAGVAQSPRYKIIEKRQSVAFWCNPISGHATLYWYQQILGQGPKLLIQFQNNGVVDDSQLPKDRFSAERLKGVDSTLKIQPAKLEDSAVYLCASSLASYGNQPQHFGDGTRLSIL.

This rearrangement joins TRBV11-3 to TRBJ2-5; the D is unclear. The V and J ends lost 6 bases and 0 bases respectively, with 17 bases between them. This CDR3 has 16 amino acids. Germline V CDR1 and CDR2: SGHNT, YENEEA. CDR3 nucleotides: TGTGCCAGCAGACGACGTGCAGACTCGTACCAAGAGACCCAGTACTTC. Protein product: CASRRRADSYQETQYF.

The sample holds one count of this clone. Mismatch with germline at one junction end may stem from a read error. The J gene is TRBJ2-7, the V gene TRBV7-7, with 7 bases lining up with TRBD1. Germline V lookup: CDR1 SSHAT, CDR2 FNYEAQ (reference sequence). The length of the CDR3 is 14 residues. CDR3 residues: CASSPRTGSYEQYF. The CDR3 region has the DNA TGTGCTAGCAGCCCTAGGACAGGATCCTACGAGCAGTACTTC. The entire variable domain, with the rest obtained from reference TRBV7-7 and TRBJ2-7, is as follows: GAGVSQSPRYKVTKRGQDVTLRCDPISSHATLYWYQQALGQGPEFLTYFNYEAQPDKSGLPSDRFSAERPEGSISTLTIQRTEQRDSAMYRCASSPRTGSYEQYFGPGTRLTVT.

CDR3: CASSFSGGNEQFF. In nucleotides, the CDR3 is TGCGCCAGCAGCTTTAGCGGGGGGAATGAGCAGTTCTTC. The rearrangement links TRBV4-1 to TRBJ2-1; TRBD2 agrees at 10 bases. Germline lookup yields CDR1 MGHRA and CDR2 YSYEKL. This CDR3 comprises 13 residues. V lost 5 bases, J lost 7 bases, and 2 bases stayed unmatched.

This chain uses TRBV6-5 with TRBJ2-1, with 11 bases aligning to TRBD2. From germline, CDR1 is MNHEY and CDR2 SVGAGI. The CDR3 has 15 amino acids. The junction had 3 bases not matched to a gene; V was cut back by 2 bases and J by 6 bases. The CDR3 protein is CASSYGSGRVNEQFF. CDR3 DNA: TGTGCCAGCAGTTACGGTAGCGGGAGGGTCAATGAGCAGTTCTTC.

The chain uses TRBV13 and TRBJ2-7; 7 bases align to TRBD2. V lost 7 bases, J lost 6 bases, and 9 bases stayed unmatched. This CDR3 comprises 13 residues. Germline values: CDR1 PRHDT, CDR2 FYEKMQ (reference sequence). The DNA for the CDR3 is TGTGCCAGCAAACCTAGGGAGGGGCGCGAGCAGTACTTC. This encodes CASKPREGREQYF.

The chain employs TRBV9 and TRBJ1-1; no firm D call. The ends were cut back, 3 bases at V and 7 bases at J, with 13 bases in the middle. The V gene's germline CDR1 is SGDLS and CDR2 YYNGEE. The CDR3 is 13 residues long. In DNA, the CDR3 is TGTGCCAGCAGCGCGCATACTGGGATTGAAGCTTTCTTT. It specifies CASSAHTGIEAFF.

This clone was detected only once. V and J are TRBV27 and TRBJ2-7, with TRBD2 as a possible D gene (6 bases). V was pared by 6 bases and J by 2 bases, with 14 bases between. The CDR3 consists of 14 residues. Germline loops: CDR1 MNHEY, CDR2 SMNVEV (reference sequence). CDR3 amino acids: CASRGDSGTYEQYF. The CDR3 DNA follows: TGTGCCAGCAGGGGGGATAGCGGAACCTACGAGCAGTACTTC.

CDR3 sequence reads: CASSASGRILYNEQFF. CDR3 DNA: TGTGCCAGCAGCGCCTCCGGCCGTATCCTTTACAATGAGCAGTTCTTC. The chain carries TRBV9 and TRBJ2-1; D is undetermined. Trimming stripped 3 bases from V and 4 bases from J, with 17 bases between. CDR1 is SGDLS, CDR2 YYNGEE, per germline. This CDR3 spans 16 amino acids.

There are a few counts of this clone. The chain recombines TRBV19 with TRBJ2-7; 11 positions match TRBD1. CDR3 length: 13 amino acids. The germline V gene encodes CDR1 LNHDA and CDR2 SQIVND (reference sequence). After removal of 5 bases from V and 7 bases from J, the junction contained 4 bases not matched to a gene. CDR3 DNA sequence: TGTGCCAGTAGTGGACAGGGGGCCTGGGAGCAGTACTTC. It yields the protein CASSGQGAWEQYF. The full variable domain, completed using reference TRBV19 and TRBJ2-7, is DGGITQSPKYLFRKEGQNVTLSCEQNLNHDAMYWYRQDPGQGLRLIYYSQIVNDFQKGDIAEGYSVSREKKESFPLTVTSAQKNPTAFYLCASSGQGAWEQYFGPGTRLTVT.

This clone has only one observation. The chain couples TRBV4-1 to TRBJ2-7; D gene ambiguous. Germline V gene sequence: CDR1 MGHRA, CDR2 YSYEKL. The length of the CDR3 is 15 residues. The ends were cut back, 0 bases at V and 3 bases at J, with 12 bases in the middle. CDR3 residues: CASSQDISPHYEQYF. For the CDR3, the DNA is TGCGCCAGCAGCCAAGATATAAGCCCACACTACGAGCAGTACTTC.